This T cell receptor (beta chain) was retrieved from a study of blood T cell repertoires in COVID-19 (dated by TCRdb to 2018 to 2021). In terms of the full investigation: Collaborator samples came from the United States, Italy and Spain and covered acute and convalescent phases of COVID-19. Samples were obtained from the ongoing ImmuneRACE study (first 160 participants) and from about 1,300 subjects provided by 6 global collaborators. A de-identified subject ID, COVID-19 status, age in years and sex were almost always included in the sample metadata. The repertoires were released in a freely available public database intended as a resource for research on the immune response to SARS-CoV-2. Subjects who had been exposed to COVID-19, were actively infected with it, or had recovered from it provided the deeply sampled blood TCRbeta repertoires that made up the dataset. Where HLA class I and class II types were available, the types were taken from metadata supplied by the sample provider, not from assay-based typing. The prospective study material was composed of cDNA or gDNA derived from T cells, B-cell-depleted T cells, or PBMCs. The paper's findings and limits, for the study overall: Clinical and demographic metadata were provided uncurated, with the amount varying by source and participant.

This clone was detected once. Which antigen it targets is not known. Base-call qualities are not available, and no considerably larger clone is one nucleotide away. The germline V gene (reference sequence) supplies CDR1 MNHEY and CDR2 SMNVEV. From cysteine to phenylalanine, the CDR3 is 16 amino acids long. The kept DNA is CDR3 alone, 48 bases in frame from the first base. Ends trimmed: V by 6 bases, J by 5 bases; bases unmatched to a gene: 12. The immunoSEQ Assay, a bias-controlled multiplex PCR, was used to amplify TCRbeta CDR3 regions from genomic DNA. On the study's bioinformatics: The number of nucleated cells in each sample was estimated from the amplification of reference gene primers within the assay. To quantify the absolute abundance of each unique TCRbeta CDR3 rearrangement, sequence reads were collapsed and filtered. For each sample, productive Simpson clonality was calculated as the square root of Simpson's diversity index over productive rearrangements. TCRdb re-hosts the immuneACCESS table, in-frame sequences only. Its copies lack some clones; in the studies checked, an unresolved V gene accounts for under half of them, and the cause for the rest is not known. The V and J calls and the clone size are those of that table, but D and trimming were determined from the DNA. This sample holds 90,000 to 100,000 clones; more than 65% were observed only once. The ten most abundant clones make up roughly 25% of the sample.

Whole blood was collected in K2EDTA tubes by collaborating institutions according to the institutions' own protocols. For TCRbeta analysis, collaborators shipped samples in one of three forms: frozen whole blood, isolated PBMCs, or DNA extracted from either of those sample types. Sequencing was performed on peripheral blood. The sequence links TRBV27 to TRBJ2-2; 7 middle bases align to TRBD2. The sequence was collected from a man in his 60s with acute or convalescent COVID-19. The DNA sequence is given as TGTGCCAGCAGCCCGTCCAGGACTAGAAGGACCGGGGAGCTGTTTTTT. This yields the protein CASSPSRTRRTGELFF.